This entry concerns a single TCR beta chain. The antigen remains unidentified. TCRdb keeps only in-frame clones here, not all; method: immunoSEQ multiplex PCR. In the table there are approximately 22,000 clones, over 80% of which are singletons. The source of the sample is a study of a mutant IDH1 vaccine in newly diagnosed glioma. Noted time point: week 47, end of study. Doses consisted of 300 ug of mutant IDH1 20-mer peptide each, paired with topical imiquimod. This CDR3 has 16 residues. V lost 0 bases, J lost 4 bases, and 15 bases lay in between. Germline CDR1 reads SGHNT; CDR2 reads YYREEE (reference sequence).

This clonotype was obtained from a middle-aged man with glioma. Some clones in this sample may be carry-over from other donors' samples. This sequence joins TRBV5-4 and TRBJ2-3; D is perhaps TRBD1 (6 bases). The material was PBMCs, obtained from a glioma patient whose treatment included an IDH1 peptide vaccine. The CDR3 nucleotides read TGTGCCAGCAGCTTGGGTTTGAGCAGGGGTGCAGATACGCAGTATTTT. Translating it yields CASSLGLSRGADTQYF.